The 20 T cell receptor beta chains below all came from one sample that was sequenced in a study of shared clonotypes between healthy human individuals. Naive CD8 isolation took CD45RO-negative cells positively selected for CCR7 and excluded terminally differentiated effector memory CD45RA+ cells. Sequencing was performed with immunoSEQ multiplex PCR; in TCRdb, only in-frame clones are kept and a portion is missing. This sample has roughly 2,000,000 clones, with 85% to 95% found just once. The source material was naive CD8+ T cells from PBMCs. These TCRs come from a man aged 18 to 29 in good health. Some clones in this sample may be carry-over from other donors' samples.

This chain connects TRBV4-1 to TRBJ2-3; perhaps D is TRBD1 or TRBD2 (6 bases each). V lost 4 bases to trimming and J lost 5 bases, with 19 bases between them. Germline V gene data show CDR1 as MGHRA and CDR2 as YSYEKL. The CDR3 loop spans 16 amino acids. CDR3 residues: CASSLGGRFVGDTQYF. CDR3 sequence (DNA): TGCGCCAGCAGCCTGGGGGGCCGGTTTGTTGGAGATACGCAGTATTTT.

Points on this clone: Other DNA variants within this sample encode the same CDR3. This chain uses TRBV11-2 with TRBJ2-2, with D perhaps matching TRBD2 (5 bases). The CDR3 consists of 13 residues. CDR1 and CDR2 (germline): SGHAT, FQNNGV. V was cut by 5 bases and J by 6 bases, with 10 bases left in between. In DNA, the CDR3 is TGTGCCAGCAGCCCCAGAGGGTCCGGGGAGCTGTTTTTT. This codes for CASSPRGSGELFF.

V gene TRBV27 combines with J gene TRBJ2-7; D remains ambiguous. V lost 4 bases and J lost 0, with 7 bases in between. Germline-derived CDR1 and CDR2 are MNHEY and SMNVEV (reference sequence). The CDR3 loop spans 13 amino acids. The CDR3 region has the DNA TGTGCCAGCAGTTCGGTCGGCTCCTACGAGCAGTACTTC. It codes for CASSSVGSYEQYF.

The CDR3 region has the DNA TGTGCCAGCAGCGTAGCCGGGACACCGTACACTGAAGCTTTCTTT. Amino acids: CASSVAGTPYTEAFF. The chain joins TRBV9 to TRBJ1-1; weak D call: TRBD1 (6 bases). Trimming left V 0 bases short and J 3 bases short, with 12 bases between. In germline, CDR1 is SGDLS, CDR2 YYNGEE. CDR3 length equals 15 residues.

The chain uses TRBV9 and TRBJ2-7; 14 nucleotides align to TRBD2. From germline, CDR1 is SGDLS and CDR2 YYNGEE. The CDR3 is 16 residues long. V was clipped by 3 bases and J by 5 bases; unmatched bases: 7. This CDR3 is CASSERGLAGDNEQYF. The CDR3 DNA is TGTGCCAGCAGCGAGAGGGGACTAGCGGGAGATAACGAGCAGTACTTC.

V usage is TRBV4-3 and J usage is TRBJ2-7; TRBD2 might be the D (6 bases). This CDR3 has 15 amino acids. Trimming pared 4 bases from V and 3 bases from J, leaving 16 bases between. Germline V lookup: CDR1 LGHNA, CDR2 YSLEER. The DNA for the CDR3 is TGCGCCAGCAGCCCCTTGGGCGGGGAAATCTACGAGCAGTACTTC. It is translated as CASSPLGGEIYEQYF.

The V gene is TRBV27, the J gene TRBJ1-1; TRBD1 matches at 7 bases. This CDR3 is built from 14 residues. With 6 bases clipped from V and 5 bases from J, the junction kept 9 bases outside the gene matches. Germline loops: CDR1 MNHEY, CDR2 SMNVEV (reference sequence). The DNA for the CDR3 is TGTGCCAGCAGAGACCTGACAGGGCGGACTGAAGCTTTCTTT. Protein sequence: CASRDLTGRTEAFF.

CDR3 bases: TGTGCCAGCAGTTTATGGGACAGGGGGAATGAGCAGTTCTTC. This translates into CASSLWDRGNEQFF. V and J are TRBV28 and TRBJ2-1; 10 bases align to TRBD1. Germline V gene data show CDR1 as MDHEN and CDR2 as SYDVKM. The CDR3 runs 14 residues. Trimming cost V 0 bases and J 7 bases; bases outside gene matches: 0.

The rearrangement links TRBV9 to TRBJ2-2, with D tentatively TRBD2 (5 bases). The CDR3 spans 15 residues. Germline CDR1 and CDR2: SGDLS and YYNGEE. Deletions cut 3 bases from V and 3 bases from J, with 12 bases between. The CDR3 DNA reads TGTGCCAGCAGCGCCGGGGTAGCGTACACCGGGGAGCTGTTTTTT. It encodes CASSAGVAYTGELFF.

This chain's CDR3 is CATSRVSSGQETQYF. The DNA of the CDR3 is TGTGCCACCAGCAGAGTTTCTAGCGGTCAAGAGACCCAGTACTTC. This sequence joins TRBV15 and TRBJ2-5; TRBD2 matches at 7 bases. Germline trimming cut 1 base from V and 2 bases from J; bases unmatched to any gene: 4. Germline V gene data show CDR1 as LNHNV and CDR2 as YYDKDF (reference sequence). The CDR3 extends over 15 amino acids.

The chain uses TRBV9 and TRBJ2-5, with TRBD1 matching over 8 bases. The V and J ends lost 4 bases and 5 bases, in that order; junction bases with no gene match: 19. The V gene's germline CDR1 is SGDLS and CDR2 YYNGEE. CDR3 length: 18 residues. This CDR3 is CASSPGQGFSGAGETQYF. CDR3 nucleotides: TGTGCCAGCAGCCCCGGACAGGGATTCTCCGGGGCGGGGGAGACCCAGTACTTC.

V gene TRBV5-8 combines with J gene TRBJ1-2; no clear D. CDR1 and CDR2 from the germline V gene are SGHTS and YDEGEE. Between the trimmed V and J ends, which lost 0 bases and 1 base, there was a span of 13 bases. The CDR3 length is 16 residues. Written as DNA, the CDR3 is TGTGCCAGCAGCTTGGAAGCCGCTCCGTTTAACTATGGCTACACCTTC. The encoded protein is CASSLEAAPFNYGYTF.

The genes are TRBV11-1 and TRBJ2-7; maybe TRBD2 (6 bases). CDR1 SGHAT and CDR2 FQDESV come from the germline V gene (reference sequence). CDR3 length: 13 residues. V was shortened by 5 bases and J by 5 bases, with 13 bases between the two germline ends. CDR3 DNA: TGTGCCAGCAGCCACGGCGGGGTGAACGAGCAGTACTTC. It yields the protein CASSHGGVNEQYF.

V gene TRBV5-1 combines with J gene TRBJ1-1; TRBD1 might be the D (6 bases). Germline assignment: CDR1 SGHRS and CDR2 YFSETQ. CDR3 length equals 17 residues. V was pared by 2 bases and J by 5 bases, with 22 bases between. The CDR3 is CASSFRASGAVGTEAFF. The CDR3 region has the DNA TGCGCCAGCAGCTTTCGTGCCTCAGGGGCGGTGGGGACTGAAGCTTTCTTT.

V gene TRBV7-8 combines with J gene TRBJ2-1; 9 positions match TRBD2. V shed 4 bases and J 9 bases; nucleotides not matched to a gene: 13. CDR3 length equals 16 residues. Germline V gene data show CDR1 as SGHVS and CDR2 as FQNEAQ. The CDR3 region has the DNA TGTGCCAGCAGCTACCCGGGACTAGCTCAAACGGGTGAGCAGTTCTTC. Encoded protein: CASSYPGLAQTGEQFF.

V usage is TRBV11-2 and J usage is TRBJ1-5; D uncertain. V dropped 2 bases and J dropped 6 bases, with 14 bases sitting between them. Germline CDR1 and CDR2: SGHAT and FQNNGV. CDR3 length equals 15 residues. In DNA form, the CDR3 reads TGTGCCAGCAGCTTATCTCCTACGCCGGGTCAGCCCCAGCATTTT. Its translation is CASSLSPTPGQPQHF.

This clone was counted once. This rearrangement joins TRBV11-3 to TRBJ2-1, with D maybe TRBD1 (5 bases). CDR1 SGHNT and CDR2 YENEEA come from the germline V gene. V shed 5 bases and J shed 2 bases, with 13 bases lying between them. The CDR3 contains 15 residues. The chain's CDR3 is CASSPDRLPYNEQFF. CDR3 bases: TGTGCCAGCAGCCCTGACAGATTACCCTACAATGAGCAGTTCTTC.

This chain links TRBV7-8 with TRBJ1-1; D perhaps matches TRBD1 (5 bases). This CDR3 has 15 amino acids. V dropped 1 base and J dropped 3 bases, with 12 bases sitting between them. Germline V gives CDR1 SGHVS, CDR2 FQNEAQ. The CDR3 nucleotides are TGTGCCAGCAGCTTAGTACAGGCGAGGGACACTGAAGCTTTCTTT. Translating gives CASSLVQARDTEAFF.

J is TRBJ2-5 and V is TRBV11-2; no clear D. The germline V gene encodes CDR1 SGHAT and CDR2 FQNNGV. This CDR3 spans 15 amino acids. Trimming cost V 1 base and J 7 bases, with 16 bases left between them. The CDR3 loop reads CASSLGDPRLATQYF. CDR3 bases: TGTGCCAGCAGCTTAGGAGACCCGCGGTTGGCGACCCAGTACTTC.

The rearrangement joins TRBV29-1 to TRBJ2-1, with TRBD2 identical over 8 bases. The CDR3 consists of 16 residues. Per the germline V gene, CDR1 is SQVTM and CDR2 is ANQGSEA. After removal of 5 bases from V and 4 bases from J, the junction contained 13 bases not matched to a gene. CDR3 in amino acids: CSVTPRGGAGYNEQFF. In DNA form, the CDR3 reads TGCAGCGTTACACCCCGGGGGGGGGCAGGATACAATGAGCAGTTCTTC.